The following is a T cell receptor beta chain sequence with its context. Its antigen remains unidentified. The sample is drawn from a study of T cell responses to AZD1222 COVID-19 vaccine. Looked up from germline, CDR1 is KGHSH and CDR2 is LQKENI. The length of the CDR3 is 17 residues. V lost 3 bases, J lost 0 bases, and 12 bases lay in between. The table came from immunoSEQ multiplex PCR; TCRdb's copy has only in-frame clones and leaves some out. The sample records 130,000 to 150,000 clones, approximately 86% being singletons. The study's findings and limits: Repertoire sampling was restricted to post-peak T cell response timepoints. Clonal diversity was possibly underestimated; the donors were predominantly white British and more often female. At baseline, seropositivity was found in only 5 to 7 AZD1222 recipients. Unmutated variant regions reportedly attract nearly half of all spike-specific TCRs.

The material sequenced was peripheral blood, taken 28 days after the second dose of the MenACWY control vaccine. This receptor was obtained from an adult who received the MenACWY meningococcal vaccine as a control. V and J are TRBV18 and TRBJ2-6, with D possibly TRBD2 on 5 matching bases. The CDR3 bases are TGTGCCAGCTCACCCCCCGGGGTCCCCTCTGGGGCCAACGTCCTGACTTTC. Protein: CASSPPGVPSGANVLTF.